Listed here are 13 T cell receptor beta chains from one sample, sequenced in a study of shared clonotypes between healthy human individuals. CD45RO-negative, CCR7-selected cells formed the naive CD8 fraction, which excluded terminally differentiated effector memory CD45RA+ cells. Repertoires were generated with immunoSEQ multiplex PCR, while TCRdb's copy carries only in-frame clones and drops some. The sample holds approximately 740,000 clones, almost 95% seen once. The sample taken for sequencing was naive CD8+ T cells sorted from blood. These receptors were taken from a man in his thirties or forties in good health.

The chain has TRBV29-1 and TRBJ2-2, with 9 bases that match TRBD2. This CDR3 is 15 amino acids long. Per germline, CDR1 SQVTM and CDR2 ANQGSEA. V gave up 6 bases and J gave up 7 bases; unmatched junction bases: 12. CDR3 in DNA: TGCAGCGTCAATGGGGCTAGCGGGAAGTACGGGGAGCTGTTTTTT. Translation gives CSVNGASGKYGELFF.

The chain is built from TRBV7-8 and TRBJ1-1, with no clear D. Trimming pared 1 base from V and 1 base from J, leaving 19 bases between. Germline V gene lookup returns CDR1 SGHVS and CDR2 FQNEAQ. This CDR3 spans 18 amino acids. DNA for the CDR3: TGTGCCAGCAGCTTAGTCTCCGCGACCCGACCTCAGAACACTGAAGCTTTCTTT. This encodes CASSLVSATRPQNTEAFF. The full variable domain, with the rest looked up from reference TRBV7-8 and TRBJ1-1, is GAGVSQSPRYKVAKRGQDVALRCDPISGHVSLFWYQQALGQGPEFLTYFQNEAQLDKSGLPSDRFFAERPEGSVSTLKIQRTQQEDSAVYLCASSLVSATRPQNTEAFFGQGTRLTVV.

CDR3 residues: CASSVDLGTGGAGELFF. Here the CDR3 DNA reads TGTGCCAGCAGCGTTGACCTAGGGACAGGCGGAGCCGGGGAGCTGTTTTTT. This sequence joins TRBV9 and TRBJ2-2, with 8 bases identical to TRBD1. This CDR3 is built from 17 residues. CDR1 is SGDLS, CDR2 YYNGEE, per germline. Trimming took 2 bases from V and 6 from J; bases not matched to a gene: 12.

This chain links TRBV4-2 with TRBJ2-1; D unclear. Trimming left V 2 bases short and J 4 bases short, with 6 bases between. This CDR3 region has 13 residues. Germline V gene lookup returns CDR1 LGHNA and CDR2 YNFKEQ. CDR3 sequence (DNA): TGTGCCAGCAGCCAATCACTTTACAATGAGCAGTTCTTC. As protein: CASSQSLYNEQFF.

The chain recombines TRBV2 with TRBJ2-7; TRBD1 matches at 8 bases. The CDR3 is 14 amino acids. Germline assignment: CDR1 SNHLY and CDR2 FYNNEI. V lost 4 bases, J lost 3 bases, and 5 bases stayed unmatched. The CDR3 sequence is CASSGGQAIYEQYF. The CDR3 coding sequence is TGTGCCAGCAGTGGGGGACAGGCTATCTACGAGCAGTACTTC.

V gene TRBV13 combines with J gene TRBJ2-7; 12 bases line up with TRBD2. This CDR3 spans 14 amino acids. Germline loops: CDR1 PRHDT, CDR2 FYEKMQ (reference sequence). Germline trimming cut 5 bases from V and 4 bases from J; bases unmatched to any gene: 3. DNA for the CDR3: TGTGCCAGCAGCCGACTAGCGGGAGAGTACGAGCAGTACTTC. It translates to CASSRLAGEYEQYF.

This chain joins TRBV5-4 and TRBJ1-2; possible D gene TRBD1, 6 bases. Per germline, CDR1 SGHNT and CDR2 YYREEE (reference sequence). This CDR3 is 13 amino acids long. The V gene lost 2 bases and the J gene lost 5 bases, with 10 bases spanning the gap. The CDR3 nucleotides read TGTGCCAGCAGCTTCCGGGGGGCGTATGGCTACACCTTC. Translation gives CASSFRGAYGYTF.

The gene calls are TRBV27 and TRBJ2-3; 8 bases fit TRBD2. CDR3 length: 13 residues. Losses at the gene ends were 9 bases for V and 4 bases for J; bases not matched to a gene: 6. Germline V lookup: CDR1 MNHEY, CDR2 SMNVEV (reference sequence). In DNA form, the CDR3 reads TGTGCCAGTACCGGGACTAGGGCAGATACGCAGTATTTT. It is translated as CASTGTRADTQYF.

The genes are TRBV18 and TRBJ1-1, with D possibly TRBD1 on 6 matching bases. CDR1 and CDR2 from the germline V gene are KGHSH and LQKENI. V lost 3 bases, J lost 1 base, and 9 bases lay in between. CDR3 length: 14 residues. The CDR3: CASSPKGQNTEAFF. CDR3 sequence (DNA): TGTGCCAGCTCACCGAAGGGACAGAACACTGAAGCTTTCTTT.

This chain links TRBV7-6 with TRBJ2-7; 8 bases map to TRBD1. The CDR3 loop spans 15 amino acids. Trimming at V came to 1 base and at J to 3 bases, leaving 5 bases not matched to a gene. Germline CDR1 reads SGHVS; CDR2 reads FNYEAQ. Written as DNA, the CDR3 is TGTGCCAGCAGCTTAGGGACAGGGACATACTACGAGCAGTACTTC. This encodes CASSLGTGTYYEQYF.

The chain's CDR3 is CASSPSIMETQYF. In nucleotides, the CDR3 is TGTGCCAGCAGCCCGAGCATCATGGAGACCCAGTACTTC. The rearrangement links TRBV7-9 to TRBJ2-5; D call uncertain. CDR1 is SEHNR and CDR2 is FQNEAQ in the germline V gene (reference sequence). This CDR3 spans 13 amino acids. V lost 5 bases to trimming and J lost 5 bases, with 12 bases between them.

The chain is built from TRBV7-9 and TRBJ1-1; a possible D gene is TRBD1 (5 bases). The V gene lost 4 bases and the J gene lost 11 bases, with 11 bases spanning the gap. Looked up from germline, CDR1 is SEHNR and CDR2 is FQNEAQ (reference sequence). This CDR3 comprises 11 residues. In DNA, the CDR3 is TGTGCCAGCAGCTGGGACGCGCAGGCTTTCTTT. Translated, it gives CASSWDAQAFF.

This rearrangement joins TRBV14 to TRBJ2-1; 11 bases map to TRBD1. CDR1 SGHDN and CDR2 FVKESK come from the germline V gene. The junction had 8 bases not matched to a gene; V was cut back by 4 bases and J by 6 bases. This CDR3 has 16 residues. CDR3 in DNA: TGTGCCAGCAGCCCCCTCGCCGGGACAGGGGGCAATGAGCAGTTCTTC. Translated: CASSPLAGTGGNEQFF.